This T cell receptor (beta chain) was sequenced during a study of cytomegalovirus exposure and HLA in healthy donors. The CDR3 runs 15 residues. The V end was cut by 4 bases, the J end by 3 bases, with 13 bases between. Per germline, CDR1 SGHRS and CDR2 YFSETQ. The PCR used 60 Vbeta and 13 Jbeta primers. Data came from immunoSEQ multiplex PCR; TCRdb stores just in-frame clones and leaves some out. The data contain 90,000 to 100,000 clones, roughly three quarters of them singletons. Specimen: PBMCs. The TCR comes from a female donor in good health and CMV-seronegative. The chain is built from TRBV5-1 and TRBJ2-2; TRBD1 is a possible D gene (5 bases). The CDR3 region has the DNA TGCGCCAGCAGCCTCAACAACAGGTACACCGGGGAGCTGTTTTTT. Its translation is CASSLNNRYTGELFF.